The 30 T cell receptor beta chains given below trace back to one sample, sequenced in a study of blood T cell repertoires in COVID-19. Assay used: immunoSEQ multiplex PCR; TCRdb lists only in-frame clones, some missing. This table holds under 75,000 clones, 65% to 85% found once. What was sequenced was peripheral blood. The receptors shown here come from a human donor in a cohort sampled during active COVID-19.

This sequence joins TRBV3-1 (or the pseudogene TRBV3-2) and TRBJ1-4; TRBD1 agrees at 8 bases. Trimming at V came to 1 base and at J to 7 bases, leaving 5 bases not matched to a gene. CDR1 and CDR2 (germline): LGHDT, YNNKEL (reference sequence). This CDR3 is 15 amino acids long. The CDR3, as DNA: TGTGCCAGCAGCCAAGGGGCAGGGGGCACTGAAAAACTGTTTTTT. Translating gives CASSQGAGGTEKLFF.

V is TRBV7-2 and J is TRBJ2-7; 7 nucleotides align to TRBD1. The CDR3 is made up of 17 amino acids. Germline CDR1 SGHTA, CDR2 FQGNSA. The V and J ends lost 2 bases and 9 bases, in that order; junction bases with no gene match: 19. The CDR3 protein is CASSLWSSWDSTDWQYF. CDR3 DNA sequence: TGTGCCAGCAGCTTATGGTCCTCTTGGGACAGTACCGATTGGCAGTACTTC.

With regard to this clone: Other DNA sequences in this specimen translate into the identical CDR3. This chain joins TRBV2 and TRBJ1-5, with TRBD1 matching over 9 bases. The length of the CDR3 is 13 residues. Germline V gives CDR1 SNHLY, CDR2 FYNNEI. V lost 4 bases, J lost 7 bases, and 2 bases stayed unmatched. The CDR3 is CASSADRGQPQHF. CDR3 sequence (DNA): TGTGCCAGCAGTGCTGACAGGGGGCAGCCCCAGCATTTT.

The rearrangement links TRBV6-1 to TRBJ1-5; 10 bases map to TRBD1. Germline loops: CDR1 MNHNS, CDR2 SASEGT. The CDR3 loop spans 19 amino acids. Trimming at V came to 1 base and at J to 9 bases, leaving 18 bases not matched to a gene. The CDR3 nucleotides read TGTGCCAGCAGTGAAGGCAAAGCGGGACAGGGGAGGTCTGGGAGGCCCCAGCATTTT. It specifies CASSEGKAGQGRSGRPQHF.

V and J are TRBV6-2 or TRBV6-3 and TRBJ2-1; TRBD2 matches at 9 bases. CDR1 and CDR2 from the germline V gene are MNHEY and SVGEGT. The CDR3 has 14 residues. After removal of 4 bases from V and 12 bases from J, the junction contained 10 bases not matched to a gene. CDR3 region: CASSLTSGSPSQFF. CDR3 sequence (DNA): TGTGCCAGCAGTTTGACTAGCGGAAGCCCTTCGCAGTTCTTC.

This chain uses TRBV6-1 with TRBJ1-2, with 9 positions matching TRBD1. V was pared by 4 bases and J by 8 bases, with 14 bases of the junction left unmatched. CDR3 length equals 16 residues. Germline V gene sequence: CDR1 MNHNS, CDR2 SASEGT. CDR3 loop: CASSALPGQGNQGYTF. The CDR3 DNA follows: TGTGCCAGCAGTGCGTTACCGGGACAGGGAAACCAGGGCTACACCTTC.

This chain connects TRBV3-1 (or the pseudogene TRBV3-2) to TRBJ2-1, with 8 bases matching TRBD1. The germline gives CDR1 LGHDT, CDR2 YNNKEL (reference sequence). This CDR3 spans 17 amino acids. Trimming took 2 bases from V and 0 from J; bases not matched to a gene: 6. The CDR3 DNA follows: TGTGCCAGCAGCCAATGGGGACAGGTTAGCTCCTACAATGAGCAGTTCTTC. It codes for CASSQWGQVSSYNEQFF.

The chain couples TRBV4-1 to TRBJ2-4; D is perhaps TRBD1 (6 bases). Trimming took 0 bases from V and 0 from J, leaving 9 bases between them. This CDR3 spans 16 amino acids. The germline CDR1 and CDR2 sequences are MGHRA and YSYEKL. CDR3 coding DNA: TGCGCCAGCAGCCAAGAGCAGGGGAAAGCCAAAAACATTCAGTACTTC. Its translation: CASSQEQGKAKNIQYF.

The V gene is TRBV6-1, the J gene TRBJ2-1, with 7 bases fitting TRBD2. This CDR3 is built from 16 residues. The germline CDR1 and CDR2 sequences are MNHNS and SASEGT. Trimming at V came to 3 bases and at J to 7 bases, leaving 12 bases not matched to a gene. The CDR3 is CASSDLAGAGKNEQFF. The CDR3 nucleotides read TGTGCCAGCAGTGATCTCGCGGGAGCTGGGAAGAATGAGCAGTTCTTC.

This clone was picked up a small number of times. The chain is built from TRBV7-9 and TRBJ1-1, with unresolved D. V lost 5 bases and J 5 bases, leaving 9 bases between the germline ends. This CDR3 has 12 residues. CDR1 SEHNR and CDR2 FQNEAQ come from the germline V gene (reference sequence). This CDR3 reads CASSPAGTEAFF. CDR3 coding DNA: TGTGCCAGCAGCCCCGCGGGGACTGAAGCTTTCTTT.

The CDR3 DNA sequence: TGTGCCAGCGGGGGACAGGGACATCCCTACAATGAGCAGTTCTTC. It specifies CASGGQGHPYNEQFF. The chain links TRBV6-4 to TRBJ2-1; the match to TRBD1 covers 9 bases. Per the germline V gene, CDR1 is MRHNA and CDR2 is SNTAGT. After removal of 8 bases from V and 2 bases from J, the junction contained 7 bases not matched to a gene. CDR3 size: 15 residues.

This sequence joins TRBV5-8 and TRBJ1-2, with no clear D. CDR1 and CDR2 (germline): SGHTS, YDEGEE. The CDR3 has 13 amino acids. Trimming pared 4 bases from V and 0 bases from J, leaving 7 bases between. The CDR3 region has the DNA TGTGCCAGCAGCCAGACTGCTAACTATGGCTACACCTTC. It translates to CASSQTANYGYTF. Drawing the rest from reference TRBV5-8 and TRBJ1-2, the complete variable domain is EAGVTQSPTHLIKTRGQQATLRCSPISGHTSVYWYQQALGLGLQFLLWYDEGEERNRGNFPPRFSGRQFPNYSSELNVNALELEDSALYLCASSQTANYGYTFGSGTRLTVV.

The V gene is TRBV27, the J gene TRBJ1-1; 8 positions agree with TRBD1. Germline V gene sequence: CDR1 MNHEY, CDR2 SMNVEV (reference sequence). The junction had 12 bases not matched to a gene; V was cut back by 6 bases and J by 0 bases. The CDR3 has 17 amino acids. CDR3 bases: TGTGCCAGCAGACCCGGGACAGGACAGAATTTGAACACTGAAGCTTTCTTT. The encoded protein is CASRPGTGQNLNTEAFF.

This clone appeared a few times. V and J are TRBV20-1 and TRBJ2-5; D call uncertain. The germline V and J ends were trimmed by 5 bases and 2 bases, with 6 bases remaining between them. This CDR3 comprises 11 residues. The germline V gene has CDR1 DFQATT and CDR2 SNEGSKA (reference sequence). The CDR3 DNA reads TGCAGTGCTCAGGATCAAGAGACCCAGTACTTC. Encoded protein: CSAQDQETQYF.

The chain recombines TRBV3-1 (or the pseudogene TRBV3-2) with TRBJ1-3, with D unclear. The CDR3 covers 18 residues. Germline CDR1 is LGHDT and CDR2 is YNNKEL (reference sequence). V was shortened by 2 bases and J by 0 bases, with 17 bases between the two germline ends. The CDR3 reads CASSQNFWEVYSGNTIYF. The CDR3 DNA sequence: TGTGCCAGCAGCCAAAACTTTTGGGAGGTTTACTCTGGAAACACCATATATTTT.

This chain connects TRBV6-5 to TRBJ1-3, with D uncertain. CDR1 is MNHEY and CDR2 is SVGAGI in the germline V gene. V gave up 5 bases and J gave up 1 base, with 9 bases separating them. The CDR3 has 14 residues. The CDR3 spells CASSQRGSGNTIYF. The CDR3 bases are TGTGCCAGCAGTCAACGAGGATCTGGAAACACCATATATTTT.

CDR3 sequence: CASSNRVGPQHF. CDR3 nucleotides: TGTGCCAGCAGCAACCGAGTTGGGCCCCAGCATTTT. This chain joins TRBV6-5 and TRBJ1-5; no reliable D call. The CDR3 runs 12 residues. Trimming left V 6 bases short and J 9 bases short, with 12 bases between. CDR1 and CDR2 (germline): MNHEY, SVGAGI.

The chain carries TRBV13 and TRBJ1-2, with D tentatively TRBD1 (6 bases). V was pared by 4 bases and J by 10 bases, with 13 bases between. The CDR3 has 12 residues. Germline CDR1 PRHDT, CDR2 FYEKMQ (reference sequence). The CDR3 spells CASSSQTGPYTF. The CDR3 DNA follows: TGTGCCAGCAGCTCTCAGACAGGCCCCTACACCTTC.

This clone was observed a handful of times. The chain couples TRBV5-4 to TRBJ2-2; the match to TRBD2 covers 7 bases. CDR1 and CDR2 from the germline V gene are SGHNT and YYREEE (reference sequence). The CDR3 has 15 amino acids. The V segment lost 3 bases and the J segment 4 bases; nucleotides outside the gene matches: 6. The CDR3 here is CASSSGGRGTGELFF. The CDR3, as DNA: TGTGCCAGCAGCTCCGGGGGGAGAGGCACCGGGGAGCTGTTTTTT.

The chain recombines TRBV30 with TRBJ2-5; 9 positions match TRBD1. This CDR3 is 18 amino acids long. Germline-derived CDR1 and CDR2 are GTSNPN and SVGIG (reference sequence). V was pared by 4 bases and J by 1 base, with 16 bases of the junction left unmatched. In DNA, the CDR3 is TGTGCCTGGACCCGAAGGGACAGGGCTACTACAATCCAAGAGACCCAGTACTTC. Protein product: CAWTRRDRATTIQETQYF.

This chain links TRBV11-2 with TRBJ2-1; maybe TRBD2 (6 bases). The CDR3 is 15 residues long. Trimming shortened V by 3 bases and J by 7 bases, and 16 bases separated the two germline ends. Germline values: CDR1 SGHAT, CDR2 FQNNGV. CDR3 amino acids: CASSFTGGVGNEQFF. The CDR3 bases are TGTGCCAGCAGCTTCACAGGAGGGGTGGGTAATGAGCAGTTCTTC.

The CDR3 DNA reads as TGTGCCAGCAGCTCGGCGGCGACAGGGGGCTCGTACGAGCAGTACTTC. As protein: CASSSAATGGSYEQYF. The chain couples TRBV5-5 to TRBJ2-7; 10 bases align to TRBD1. The germline V gene has CDR1 SGHKS and CDR2 YYEKEE (reference sequence). The CDR3 has 16 amino acids. Trimming took 3 bases from V and 4 from J; bases not matched to a gene: 10.

On this clone itself: Mismatch with germline at one junction end may stem from a read error. The chain carries TRBV20-1 and TRBJ1-2; 7 positions match TRBD1. There are 10 residues in the CDR3. Germline V lookup: CDR1 DFQATT, CDR2 SNEGSKA (reference sequence). The DNA of the CDR3 is TGCAGTGCTTCCCGAGGGACAGTTCACTTC. Its protein is CSASRGTVHF.

This chain uses TRBV6-5 with TRBJ1-2; TRBD1 matches 10 bases. The CDR3 spans 14 residues. The germline V gene has CDR1 MNHEY and CDR2 SVGAGI. J was trimmed by 7 bases and V by 5 bases; bases with no gene match: 7. CDR3 residues: CASSKGTGVFGYTF. The CDR3 region has the DNA TGTGCCAGCAGTAAGGGGACAGGGGTTTTTGGCTACACCTTC.

The CDR3 nucleotides are TGTGCCACCAGTGATTTAGGGGGCCCATCAAAAACCTATAATTCACCCCTCCACTTT. It specifies CATSDLGGPSKTYNSPLHF. The rearrangement uses TRBV24-1 and TRBJ1-6; TRBD1 agrees at 7 bases. CDR3 length: 19 amino acids. V trimming: 1 base; J trimming: 2 bases; junction bases outside the gene matches: 10. Germline V gene data show CDR1 as KGHDR and CDR2 as SFDVKD.

V gene TRBV28 combines with J gene TRBJ2-7, with D possibly TRBD2 on 7 matching bases. CDR1 MDHEN and CDR2 SYDVKM come from the germline V gene. Between the trimmed V and J ends, which lost 6 bases and 6 bases, there was a span of 12 bases. This CDR3 contains 12 residues. The CDR3 nucleotides are TGTGCCAGCAGCTGGAGGGGGGGCGAGCAGTACTTC. Translation: CASSWRGGEQYF.

The gene calls are TRBV7-9 and TRBJ2-7, with TRBD2 matching 9 bases. Germline trimming cut 3 bases from V and 3 bases from J; bases unmatched to any gene: 6. Germline assignment: CDR1 SEHNR and CDR2 FQNEAQ (reference sequence). The CDR3 covers 15 residues. The CDR3 reads CASSFVLAGNYEQYF. CDR3 in DNA: TGTGCCAGCAGCTTTGTTCTAGCGGGGAACTACGAGCAGTACTTC.

The J gene is TRBJ2-7, the V gene TRBV6-2 or TRBV6-3; 9 bases agree with TRBD1. Germline V gene lookup returns CDR1 MNHEY and CDR2 SVGEGT. CDR3 length equals 23 residues. The V and J ends lost 6 bases and 5 bases, in that order; junction bases with no gene match: 35. DNA of the CDR3: TGTGCCAGCAGCCTCCCGGGGGGACAGGGTGACCTGGGAGGGAGACCTACAAGGAACGAGCAGTACTTC. Amino acids: CASSLPGGQGDLGGRPTRNEQYF.

The CDR3 is CASSYGTSTSNGYTF. CDR3 sequence (DNA): TGTGCCAGCAGCTACGGGACATCGACCTCTAATGGCTACACCTTC. V and J are TRBV7-9 and TRBJ1-2, with D tentatively TRBD1 (6 bases). The germline V and J ends were trimmed by 4 bases and 6 bases, with 18 bases remaining between them. Germline V gives CDR1 SEHNR, CDR2 FQNEAQ (reference sequence). This CDR3 comprises 15 residues.

CDR3 loop: CATSGFGGSSYNEQFF. The CDR3 nucleotides read TGTGCCACCAGCGGGTTTGGCGGGAGCTCCTACAATGAGCAGTTCTTC. The chain recombines TRBV15 with TRBJ2-1, with 7 bases aligning to TRBD2. Germline V lookup: CDR1 LNHNV, CDR2 YYDKDF (reference sequence). V gave up 5 bases and J gave up 0 bases; unmatched junction bases: 7. CDR3 length: 16 residues.